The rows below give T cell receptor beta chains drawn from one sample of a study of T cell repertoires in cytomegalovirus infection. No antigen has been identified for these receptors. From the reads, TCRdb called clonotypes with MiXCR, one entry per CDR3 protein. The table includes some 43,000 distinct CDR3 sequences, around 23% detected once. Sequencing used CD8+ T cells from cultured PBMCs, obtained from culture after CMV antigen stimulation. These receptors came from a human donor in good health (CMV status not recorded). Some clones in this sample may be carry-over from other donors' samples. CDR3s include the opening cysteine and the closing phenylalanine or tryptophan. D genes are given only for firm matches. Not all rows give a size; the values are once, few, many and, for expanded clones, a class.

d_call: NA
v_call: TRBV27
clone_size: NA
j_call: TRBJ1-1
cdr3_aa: CASSLVFGQPEAFF
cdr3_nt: TGTGCCAGCAGTTTAGTTTTCGGTCAGCCTGAAGCTTTCTTT

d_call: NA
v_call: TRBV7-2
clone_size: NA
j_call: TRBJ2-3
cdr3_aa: CASSLDPLEQPVEPDTQYF
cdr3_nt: TGTGCCAGCAGCTTAGATCCCTTGGAGCAGCCCGTTGAGCCAGATACGCAGTATTTT

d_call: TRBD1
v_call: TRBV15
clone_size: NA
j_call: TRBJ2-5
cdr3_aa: CATSQGQGIETQYF
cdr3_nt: TGTGCCACCAGCCAGGGACAGGGGATCGAGACCCAGTACTTC

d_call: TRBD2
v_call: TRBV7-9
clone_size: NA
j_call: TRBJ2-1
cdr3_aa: CASSPGGSFQSNEQFF
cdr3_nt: TGTGCCAGCAGCCCGGGGGGGTCCTTCCAGAGCAATGAGCAGTTCTTC

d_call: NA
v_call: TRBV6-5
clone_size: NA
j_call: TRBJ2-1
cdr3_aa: CASSVGLTNYEQFF
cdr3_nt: TGTGCCAGCAGTGTGGGACTGACTAATTATGAGCAGTTCTTC

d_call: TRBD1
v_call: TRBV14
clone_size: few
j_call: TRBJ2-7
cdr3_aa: CASRRTGYGEQYF
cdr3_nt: TGTGCCAGCAGGAGGACAGGGTACGGCGAGCAGTACTTC

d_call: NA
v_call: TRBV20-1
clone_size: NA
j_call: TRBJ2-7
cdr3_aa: CSAGRPTDTYEQYF
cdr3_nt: TGCAGTGCCGGACGGCCGACGGATACCTACGAGCAGTACTTC

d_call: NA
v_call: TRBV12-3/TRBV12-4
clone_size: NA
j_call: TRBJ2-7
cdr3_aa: CASSLAEVEYEQYF
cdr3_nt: TGTGCCAGCAGTTTAGCGGAAGTCGAGTACGAGCAGTACTTC

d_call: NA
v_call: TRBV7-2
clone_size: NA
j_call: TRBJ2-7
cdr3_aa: CASSLGGGGTLHASSYEQYF
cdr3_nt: TGTGCCAGCAGCTTAGGAGGCGGTGGGACACTACATGCGAGCTCCTACGAGCAGTACTTC

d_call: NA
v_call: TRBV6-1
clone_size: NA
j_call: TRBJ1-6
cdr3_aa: CASRPQGWDNSPLHF
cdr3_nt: TGTGCCAGCAGACCACAGGGCTGGGATAATTCACCCCTCCACTTT

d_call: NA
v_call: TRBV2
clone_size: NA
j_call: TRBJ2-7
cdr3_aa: CASSEWQGIYEQYF
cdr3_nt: TGTGCCAGCAGTGAATGGCAGGGTATCTACGAGCAGTACTTC

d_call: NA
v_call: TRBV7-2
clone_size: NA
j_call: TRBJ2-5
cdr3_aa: CASSLSQTQGGTQYF
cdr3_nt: TGTGCCAGCAGCTTATCGCAGACCCAAGGGGGGACCCAGTACTTC

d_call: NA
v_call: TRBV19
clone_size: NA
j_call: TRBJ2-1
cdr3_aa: CASSPSYNEQFF
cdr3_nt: TGTGCCAGTAGTCCCTCATACAATGAGCAGTTCTTC

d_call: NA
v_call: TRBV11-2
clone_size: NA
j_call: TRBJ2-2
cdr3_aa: CASSLAPSVLNSAGELFF
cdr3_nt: TGTGCCAGCAGCTTAGCCCCCAGTGTGTTGAATTCGGCCGGGGAGCTGTTTTTT

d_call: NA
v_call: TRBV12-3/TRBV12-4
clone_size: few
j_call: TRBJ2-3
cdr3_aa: CASTYGSSTDTQYF
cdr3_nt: TGTGCCAGCACCTACGGGTCTAGCACAGATACGCAGTATTTT

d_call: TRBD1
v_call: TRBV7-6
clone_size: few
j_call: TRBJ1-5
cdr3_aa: CASSPGTGGTQPQHF
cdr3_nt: TGTGCCAGCAGCCCCGGGACAGGGGGAACTCAGCCCCAGCATTTT

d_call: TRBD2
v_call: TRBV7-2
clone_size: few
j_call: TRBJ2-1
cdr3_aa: CASSLAGSSYNEQFF
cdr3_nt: TGTGCCAGTAGCCTAGCGGGGAGCTCCTACAATGAGCAGTTCTTC

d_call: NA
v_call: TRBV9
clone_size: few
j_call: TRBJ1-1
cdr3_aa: CASSPWATNTEAFF
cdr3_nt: TGTGCCAGCAGCCCCTGGGCGACGAACACTGAAGCTTTCTTT

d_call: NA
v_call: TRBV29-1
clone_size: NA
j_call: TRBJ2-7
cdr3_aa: CSALHEQWGYEQYF
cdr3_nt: TGCAGCGCCCTTCATGAGCAGTGGGGCTACGAGCAGTACTTC

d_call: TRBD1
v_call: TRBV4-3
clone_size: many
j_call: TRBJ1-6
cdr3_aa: CASSQDPGTGYNSPLHF
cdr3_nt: TGCGCCAGCAGCCAAGATCCGGGGACAGGGTATAATTCACCCCTCCACTTT

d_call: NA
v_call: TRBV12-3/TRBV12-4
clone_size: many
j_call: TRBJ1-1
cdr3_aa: CASSLTGNTEAFF
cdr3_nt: TGTGCCAGCAGCCTCACAGGGAACACTGAAGCTTTCTTT

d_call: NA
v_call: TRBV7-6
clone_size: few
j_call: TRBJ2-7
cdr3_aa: CASSFNSYEQYF
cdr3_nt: TGTGCCAGCAGCTTCAACTCCTACGAGCAGTACTTC

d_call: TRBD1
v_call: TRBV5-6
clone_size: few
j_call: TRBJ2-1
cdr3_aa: CASSSWTGGLNEQFF
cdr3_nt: TGTGCCAGCAGCTCCTGGACAGGGGGCTTGAATGAGCAGTTCTTC

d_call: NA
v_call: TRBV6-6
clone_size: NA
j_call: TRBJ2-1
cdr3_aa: CASSYSGDNEQFF
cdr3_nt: TGTGCCAGCAGTTACTCGGGAGATAATGAGCAGTTCTTC

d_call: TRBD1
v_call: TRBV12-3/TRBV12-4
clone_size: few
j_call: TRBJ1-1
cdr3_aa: CASSSWTGKNTEAFF
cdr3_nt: TGTGCCAGCAGTTCCTGGACAGGGAAAAACACTGAAGCTTTCTTT

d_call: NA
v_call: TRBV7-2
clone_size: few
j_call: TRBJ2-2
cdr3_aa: CASSLLGPGELFF
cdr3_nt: TGTGCCAGCAGCTTACTAGGTCCCGGGGAGCTGTTTTTT

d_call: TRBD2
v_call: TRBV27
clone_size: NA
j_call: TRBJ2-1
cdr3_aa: CASRPTSGRFNEQFF
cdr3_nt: TGTGCCAGCAGACCGACTAGCGGGAGGTTCAATGAGCAGTTCTTC

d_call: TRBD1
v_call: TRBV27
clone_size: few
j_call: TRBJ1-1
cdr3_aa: CASSPLTGSRNTEAFF
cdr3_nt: TGTGCCAGCAGTCCTCTGACAGGGAGTAGGAACACTGAAGCTTTCTTT

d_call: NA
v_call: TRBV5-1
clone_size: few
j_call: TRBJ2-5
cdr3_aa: CASSLGSWTYQETQYF
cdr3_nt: TGCGCCAGCAGCTTGGGAAGTTGGACTTACCAAGAGACCCAGTACTTC

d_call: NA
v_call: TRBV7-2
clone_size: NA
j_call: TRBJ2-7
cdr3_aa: CASSLVGEREQYF
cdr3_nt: TGTGCCAGCAGCTTAGTGGGCGAACGGGAGCAGTACTTC

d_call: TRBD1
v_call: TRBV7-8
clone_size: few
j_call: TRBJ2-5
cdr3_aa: CASSLGIGTDQETQYF
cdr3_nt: TGTGCCAGCAGCTTGGGGATCGGGACAGATCAAGAGACCCAGTACTTC